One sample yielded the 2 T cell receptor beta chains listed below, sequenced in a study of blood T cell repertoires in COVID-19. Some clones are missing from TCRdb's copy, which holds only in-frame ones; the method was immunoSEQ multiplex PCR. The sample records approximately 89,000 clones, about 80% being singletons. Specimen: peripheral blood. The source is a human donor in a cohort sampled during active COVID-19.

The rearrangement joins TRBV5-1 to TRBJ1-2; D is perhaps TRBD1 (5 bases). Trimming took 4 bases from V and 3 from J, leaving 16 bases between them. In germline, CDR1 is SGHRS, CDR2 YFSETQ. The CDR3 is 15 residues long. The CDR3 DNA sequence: TGCGCCAGCAGCCCGAGGGCGGGGGTGGACTATGGCTACACCTTC. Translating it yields CASSPRAGVDYGYTF.

The DNA of the CDR3 is TGTGCCAGCAGCTTGTCGGGGACTAGCGGGTCCTACGAGCAGTACTTC. It yields the protein CASSLSGTSGSYEQYF. V usage is TRBV5-5 and J usage is TRBJ2-7, with TRBD2 matching 12 bases. Trimming removed 1 base from V and 1 base from J; junction bases left unmatched: 3. The V gene's germline CDR1 is SGHKS and CDR2 YYEKEE (reference sequence). This CDR3 has 16 amino acids.